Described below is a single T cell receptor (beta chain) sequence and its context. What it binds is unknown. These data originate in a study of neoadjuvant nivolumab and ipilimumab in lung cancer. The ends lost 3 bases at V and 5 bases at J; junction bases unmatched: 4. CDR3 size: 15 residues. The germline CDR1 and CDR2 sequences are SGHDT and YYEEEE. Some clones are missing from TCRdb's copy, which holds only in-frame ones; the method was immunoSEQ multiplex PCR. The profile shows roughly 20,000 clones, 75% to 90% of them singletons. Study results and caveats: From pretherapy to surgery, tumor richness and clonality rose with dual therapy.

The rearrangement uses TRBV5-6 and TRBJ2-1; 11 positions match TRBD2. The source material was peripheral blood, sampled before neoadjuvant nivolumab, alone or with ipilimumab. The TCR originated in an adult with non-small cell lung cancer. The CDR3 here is CASSWTSGLNNEQFF. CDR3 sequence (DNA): TGTGCCAGCAGCTGGACTAGCGGGTTAAACAATGAGCAGTTCTTC.